The 2 T cell receptor beta chains given below trace back to one sample, sequenced in a study of blood T cell repertoires in COVID-19. Clones were sequenced by immunoSEQ multiplex PCR, and TCRdb holds only the in-frame ones, with some missing. The sample has more than 100,000 clones; 65% to 80% are singletons. The sample consisted of peripheral blood. All receptors come from a human donor with acute or convalescent COVID-19. The donor label of this sample is uncertain.

The chain joins TRBV5-4 to TRBJ2-3; 11 bases match TRBD2. This CDR3 comprises 17 residues. V trimming: 0 bases; J trimming: 4 bases; junction bases outside the gene matches: 7. The germline V gene encodes CDR1 SGHNT and CDR2 YYREEE (reference sequence). The CDR3 loop is CASSLGLVAGGADTQYF. CDR3 nucleotide sequence: TGTGCCAGCAGCTTGGGGTTGGTAGCGGGGGGGGCAGATACGCAGTATTTT.

The chain is built from TRBV24-1 and TRBJ2-2; possibly TRBD2 for D (5 bases). This CDR3 has 14 amino acids. Looked up from germline, CDR1 is KGHDR and CDR2 is SFDVKD. The V end was cut by 4 bases, the J end by 4 bases, with 9 bases between. The CDR3 DNA follows: TGTGCCACCAGTGACAGCGGAGGCACCGGGGAGCTGTTTTTT. Protein product: CATSDSGGTGELFF.